The clone carrying this T cell receptor (beta chain) was counted once. Produced via immunoSEQ multiplex PCR; TCRdb's table is partial and in-frame only. Of roughly 200,000 clones listed, more than 65% are singletons. This entry comes from a study of blood T cell repertoires in COVID-19. Study context: Collection of acute and convalescent COVID-19 samples took place in the United States, Italy and Spain. Sources were T cells, B-cell-depleted T cells, or PBMCs; the material itself was cDNA or gDNA.

The V end lost 5 bases, the J end lost 0 bases, and 13 bases lay between the germline ends. The CDR3 length is 15 residues. Looked up from germline, CDR1 is SGHTA and CDR2 is FQGNSA. The chain recombines TRBV7-2 with TRBJ1-1; D uncertain. This TCR came from a man aged 45-65 years with active or convalescent COVID-19. Sequencing was done on a sample of peripheral blood. The CDR3 sequence is CASSLEGGMNTEAFF. The CDR3 nucleotides are TGTGCCAGCAGCCTAGAGGGAGGAATGAACACTGAAGCTTTCTTT.